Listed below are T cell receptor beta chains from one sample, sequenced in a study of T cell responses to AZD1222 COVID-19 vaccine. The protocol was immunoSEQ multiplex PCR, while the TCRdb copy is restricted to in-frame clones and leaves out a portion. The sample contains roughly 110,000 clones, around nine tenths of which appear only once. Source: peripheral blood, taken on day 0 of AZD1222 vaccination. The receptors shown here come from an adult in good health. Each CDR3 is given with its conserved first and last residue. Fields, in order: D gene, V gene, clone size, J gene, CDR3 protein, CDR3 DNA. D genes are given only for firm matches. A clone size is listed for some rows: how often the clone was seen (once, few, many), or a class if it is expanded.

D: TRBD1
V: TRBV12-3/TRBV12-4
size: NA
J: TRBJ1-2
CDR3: CASRYRGLGYTF
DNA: TGTGCCAGTAGATACAGGGGTTTAGGCTACACCTTC

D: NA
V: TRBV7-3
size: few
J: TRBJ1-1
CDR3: CASSSRPAFEAFF
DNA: TGTGCCAGCAGCTCAAGGCCCGCCTTTGAAGCTTTCTTT

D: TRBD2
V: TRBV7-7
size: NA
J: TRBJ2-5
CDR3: CASSSQRGGQETQYF
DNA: TGTGCCAGCAGCTCCCAGCGGGGAGGCCAAGAGACCCAGTACTTC

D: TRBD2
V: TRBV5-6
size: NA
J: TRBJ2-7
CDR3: CASTRLAVESEQYF
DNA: TGTGCCAGCACCAGACTAGCGGTGGAAAGCGAGCAGTACTTC

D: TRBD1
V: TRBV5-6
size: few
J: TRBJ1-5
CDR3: CASSQGGFLGVTNQPQHF
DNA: TGTGCCAGCAGCCAAGGGGGCTTTCTAGGGGTCACTAATCAGCCCCAGCATTTT

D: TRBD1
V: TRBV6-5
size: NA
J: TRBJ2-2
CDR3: CASRTGFNTGELFF
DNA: TGTGCCAGCAGGACAGGGTTCAACACCGGGGAGCTGTTTTTT

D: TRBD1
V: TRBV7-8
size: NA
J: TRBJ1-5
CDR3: CASSYRDRDNQPQHF
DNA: TGTGCCAGCAGCTACCGGGACAGGGACAATCAGCCCCAGCATTTT

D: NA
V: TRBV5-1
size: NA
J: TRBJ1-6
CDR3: CASSLAVNNSPLHF
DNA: TGCGCCAGCAGCTTGGCGGTCAATAATTCACCCCTCCACTTT

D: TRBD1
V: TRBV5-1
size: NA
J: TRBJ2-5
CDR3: CASYGTGGETQYF
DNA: TGCGCCAGCTACGGGACAGGGGGAGAGACCCAGTACTTC

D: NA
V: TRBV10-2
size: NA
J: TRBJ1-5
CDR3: CASGGSATQPQHF
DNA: TGCGCCAGCGGGGGTTCCGCGACTCAGCCCCAGCATTTT

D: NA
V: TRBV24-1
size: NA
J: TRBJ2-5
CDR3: CATSDSLPQETQYF
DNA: TGTGCCACCAGTGATTCTTTACCCCAAGAGACCCAGTACTTC

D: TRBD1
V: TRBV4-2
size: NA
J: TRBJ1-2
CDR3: CASSQANRGHGYTF
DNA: TGTGCCAGCAGCCAAGCCAACAGGGGTCATGGCTACACCTTC

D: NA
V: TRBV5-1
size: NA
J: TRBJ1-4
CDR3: CASSPRSAPTNEKLFF
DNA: TGCGCCAGCAGCCCTCGATCAGCTCCGACTAATGAAAAACTGTTTTTT

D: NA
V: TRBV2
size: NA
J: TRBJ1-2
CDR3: CASPGKGRFGYTF
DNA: TGTGCCAGCCCCGGCAAGGGCCGTTTTGGCTACACCTTC

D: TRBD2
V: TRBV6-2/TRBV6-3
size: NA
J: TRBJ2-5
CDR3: CASSYPSGGSPKETQYF
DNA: TGTGCCAGCAGTTACCCTAGCGGGGGGAGTCCAAAAGAGACCCAGTACTTC

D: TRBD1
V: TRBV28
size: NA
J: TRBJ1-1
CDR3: CASLKQGADTEAFF
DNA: TGTGCCAGCTTAAAACAGGGGGCGGACACTGAAGCTTTCTTT

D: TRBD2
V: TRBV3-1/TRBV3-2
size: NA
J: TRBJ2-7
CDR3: CASSQDYGGTSHEQYF
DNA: TGTGCCAGCAGCCAAGACTACGGGGGGACCTCCCACGAGCAGTACTTC

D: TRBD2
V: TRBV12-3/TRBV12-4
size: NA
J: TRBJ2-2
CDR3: CASSYAGGLFF
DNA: TGTGCCAGCAGTTATGCGGGGGGGCTGTTTTTT

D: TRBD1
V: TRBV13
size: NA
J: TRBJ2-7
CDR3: CASSPGQGSYEQYF
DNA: TGTGCCAGCAGCCCCGGACAGGGGTCCTACGAGCAGTACTTC

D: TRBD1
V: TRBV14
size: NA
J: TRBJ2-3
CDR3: CASSQVARGWTDTQYF
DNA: TGTGCCAGCAGCCAAGTAGCCAGGGGGTGGACAGATACGCAGTATTTT

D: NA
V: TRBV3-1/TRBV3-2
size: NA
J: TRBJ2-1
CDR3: CASSQFFGSYNEQFF
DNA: TGTGCCAGCAGCCAGTTCTTTGGCTCCTACAATGAGCAGTTCTTC

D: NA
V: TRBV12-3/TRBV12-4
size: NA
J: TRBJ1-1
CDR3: CASSTGSLGEAFF
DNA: TGTGCCAGCTCTACAGGGTCCCTAGGTGAAGCTTTCTTT

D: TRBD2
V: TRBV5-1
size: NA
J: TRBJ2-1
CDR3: CASGVNPSNEQFF
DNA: TGCGCAAGCGGGGTCAACCCGTCCAATGAGCAGTTCTTC

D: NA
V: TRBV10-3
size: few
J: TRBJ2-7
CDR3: CAISRTNEGGSYEQYF
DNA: TGTGCCATCAGTCGCACAAACGAGGGGGGGTCCTACGAGCAGTACTTC

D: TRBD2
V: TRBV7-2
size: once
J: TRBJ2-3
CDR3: CASSQMGLPSTDTQYF
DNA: TGTGCCAGCAGCCAGATGGGACTACCTAGCACAGATACGCAGTATTTT

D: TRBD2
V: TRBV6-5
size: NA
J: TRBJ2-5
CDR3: CASNLLAGAQETQYF
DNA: TGTGCCAGCAATCTACTAGCGGGGGCTCAAGAGACCCAGTACTTC

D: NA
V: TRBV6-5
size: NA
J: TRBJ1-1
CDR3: CASSRPGNTEAFF
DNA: TGTGCCAGCAGCCGCCCGGGAAACACTGAAGCTTTCTTT

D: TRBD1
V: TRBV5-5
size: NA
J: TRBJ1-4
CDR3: CASSWGTGSEKLFF
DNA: TGTGCCAGCAGCTGGGGGACAGGAAGTGAAAAACTGTTTTTT

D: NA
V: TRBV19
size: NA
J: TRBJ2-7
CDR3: CASSIVGNIRDEQYF
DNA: TGTGCCAGTAGTATTGTTGGGAATATCAGGGATGAGCAGTACTTC